This TCR beta chain was retrieved from a study of human T cells and chemical hapten exposure. Germline-derived CDR1 and CDR2 are KGHDR and SFDVKD. V dropped 3 bases and J dropped 0 bases, with 10 bases sitting between them. This CDR3 comprises 15 residues. This clonotype was recorded a few times. Whole blood that had not been fractionated was the source of extracted total RNA. TCRdb re-called the 5' RACE reads with MiXCR, one entry per CDR3 protein. The data contain 110,000 or so distinct CDR3 sequences, approximately 20% of them singletons. The genes are TRBV24-1 and TRBJ1-2; D unresolved. This TCR came from a human donor in good health. The CDR3 bases are TGTGCCACCAGTGATCGAAGCGGAGCTAACTATGGCTACACCTTC. Translating it yields CATSDRSGANYGYTF.